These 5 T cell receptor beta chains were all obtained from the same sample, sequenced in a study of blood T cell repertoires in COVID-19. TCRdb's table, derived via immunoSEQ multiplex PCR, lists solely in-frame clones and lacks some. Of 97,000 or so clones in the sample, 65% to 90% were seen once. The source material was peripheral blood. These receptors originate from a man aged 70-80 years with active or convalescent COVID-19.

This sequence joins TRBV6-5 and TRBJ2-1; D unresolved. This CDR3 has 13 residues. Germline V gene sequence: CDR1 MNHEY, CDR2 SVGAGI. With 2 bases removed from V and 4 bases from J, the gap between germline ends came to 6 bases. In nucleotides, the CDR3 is TGTGCCAGCAGTTACCGGTCATACAATGAGCAGTTCTTC. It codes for CASSYRSYNEQFF.

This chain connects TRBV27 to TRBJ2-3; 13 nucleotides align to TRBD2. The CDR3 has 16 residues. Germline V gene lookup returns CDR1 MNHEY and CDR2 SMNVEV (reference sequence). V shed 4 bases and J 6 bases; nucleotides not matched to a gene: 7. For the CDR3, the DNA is TGTGCCAGCAGTTCCCCGGGACTAGCGGGAAGGGATACGCAGTATTTT. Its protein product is CASSSPGLAGRDTQYF.

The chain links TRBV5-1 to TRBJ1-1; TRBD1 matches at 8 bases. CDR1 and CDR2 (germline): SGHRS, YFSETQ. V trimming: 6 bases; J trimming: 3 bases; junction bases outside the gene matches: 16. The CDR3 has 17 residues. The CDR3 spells CASMGPPYRGSDTEAFF. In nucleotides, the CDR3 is TGCGCCAGCATGGGCCCCCCGTACAGGGGGTCGGACACTGAAGCTTTCTTT.

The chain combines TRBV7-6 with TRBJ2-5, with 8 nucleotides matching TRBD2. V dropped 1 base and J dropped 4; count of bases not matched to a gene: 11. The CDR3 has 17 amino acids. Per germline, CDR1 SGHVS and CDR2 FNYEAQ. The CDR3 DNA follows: TGTGCCAGCAGCTTAGACCCCATAGCGGGGAATACAGAGACCCAGTACTTC. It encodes CASSLDPIAGNTETQYF. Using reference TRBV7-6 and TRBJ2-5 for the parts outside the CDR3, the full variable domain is GAGVSQSPRYKVTKRGQDVALRCDPISGHVSLYWYRQALGQGPEFLTYFNYEAQQDKSGLPNDRFSAERPEGSISTLTIQRTEQRDSAMYRCASSLDPIAGNTETQYFGPGTRLLVL.

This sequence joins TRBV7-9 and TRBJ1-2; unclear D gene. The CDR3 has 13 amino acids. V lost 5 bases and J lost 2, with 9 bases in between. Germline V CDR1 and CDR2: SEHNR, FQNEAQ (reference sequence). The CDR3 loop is CASSVKQNYGYTF. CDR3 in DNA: TGTGCCAGCAGCGTCAAACAGAACTATGGCTACACCTTC.